These 31 T cell receptor beta chains were sequenced from one sample in a study of T cell repertoires in cytomegalovirus infection. One entry per CDR3 protein, called by TCRdb with MiXCR from the reads. The table has just over 450,000 distinct CDR3 sequences, roughly 46% seen once. Antigen specificity for these receptors is unknown. The specimen comprised cultured PBMCs, sampled from culture after CMV antigen stimulation. The receptor set was obtained from a human donor in good health (CMV status not recorded). Some clones in this sample may be carry-over from other donors' samples.

This clonotype was detected ten times or more. V and J are TRBV7-6 and TRBJ2-5; D gene unclear. Trimming removed 1 base at V and 3 bases at J, with 6 bases between. Germline V gene lookup returns CDR1 SGHVS and CDR2 FNYEAQ. CDR3 length equals 13 residues. The CDR3 sequence is CASSLDSEETQYF. CDR3 sequence (DNA): TGTGCCAGCAGCTTAGACAGTGAAGAGACCCAGTACTTC.

The V gene is TRBV7-2, the J gene TRBJ1-2, with TRBD1 matching over 10 bases. Germline CDR1 and CDR2: SGHTA and FQGNSA. This CDR3 contains 14 residues. Losses at the gene ends were 5 bases for V and 7 bases for J; bases not matched to a gene: 7. CDR3 region: CASSRDRGSGGYTF. In nucleotides, the CDR3 is TGTGCCAGCAGCCGGGACAGGGGTTCGGGTGGCTACACCTTC.

For this clonotype: No conserved phenylalanine or tryptophan is present at the end of the CDR3, so a read error is the likely explanation. This chain connects TRBV7-3 to TRBJ2-5; 10 bases line up with TRBD2. From germline, CDR1 is SGHTA and CDR2 FQGTGA. The J segment lost 4 bases and the V segment lost 4 bases, leaving 18 bases of the junction unmatched. This CDR3 comprises 19 residues. The CDR3 loop reads CASSSGGGLAGVLRETQYL. The CDR3 coding sequence is TGTGCCAGCAGCTCCGGGGGAGGGCTAGCGGGAGTGTTGAGAGAGACCCAGTACCTC.

This chain uses TRBV18 with TRBJ2-3, with 7 bases aligning to TRBD2. The V and J ends lost 3 bases and 0 bases, in that order; junction bases with no gene match: 9. This CDR3 contains 17 residues. In germline, CDR1 is KGHSH, CDR2 LQKENI. The CDR3, as DNA: TGTGCCAGCTCACCGGCCCGGAGCGGGGTGAGCACAGATACGCAGTATTTT. Its translation: CASSPARSGVSTDTQYF. The variable domain in full, completed from reference TRBV18 and TRBJ2-3, reads NAGVMQNPRHLVRRRGQEARLRCSPMKGHSHVYWYRQLPEEGLKFMVYLQKENIIDESGMPKERFSAEFPKEGPSILRIQQVVRGDSAAYFCASSPARSGVSTDTQYFGPGTRLTVL.

There are a few counts of this clonotype. The rearrangement links TRBV7-8 to TRBJ2-1, with D maybe TRBD2 (6 bases). With 5 bases removed from V and 9 bases from J, the gap between germline ends came to 20 bases. This CDR3 is 15 amino acids long. CDR1 and CDR2 from the germline V gene are SGHVS and FQNEAQ. Here the CDR3 DNA reads TGTGCCAGCAGCCTCGGGAGTTCGGCCGCCGGTGAGCAGTTCTTC. Its translation is CASSLGSSAAGEQFF.

The chain joins TRBV11-2 to TRBJ2-7, with 10 bases matching TRBD2. V dropped 5 bases and J dropped 3; count of bases not matched to a gene: 10. Per the germline V gene, CDR1 is SGHAT and CDR2 is FQNNGV. The length of the CDR3 is 16 residues. The CDR3 sequence is CASSPLKREGRYEQYF. The DNA of the CDR3 is TGTGCCAGCAGCCCCCTTAAGCGGGAGGGCCGCTACGAGCAGTACTTC.

The rearrangement links TRBV30 to TRBJ1-1, with TRBD1 as a possible D gene (6 bases). V lost 2 bases to trimming and J lost 8 bases, with 15 bases between them. Germline CDR1 GTSNPN, CDR2 SVGIG (reference sequence). The CDR3 runs 13 residues. The CDR3 region is CAWSPGARGEAFF. CDR3 coding DNA: TGTGCCTGGAGTCCGGGGGCCCGGGGCGAAGCTTTCTTT.

This rearrangement joins TRBV6-1 to TRBJ1-5, with a possible D match to TRBD1 (6 bases). With 6 bases removed from V and 4 bases from J, the gap between germline ends came to 16 bases. Per germline, CDR1 MNHNS and CDR2 SASEGT. The CDR3 contains 15 residues. CDR3 DNA sequence: TGTGCCAGCAGAACCTATTACCAGGGGAATCAGCCCCAGCATTTT. It yields the protein CASRTYYQGNQPQHF.

The CDR3 is CASSMGTREKLFF. The CDR3 DNA sequence: TGTGCCAGCAGTATGGGGACTCGCGAAAAACTGTTTTTT. The chain couples TRBV7-9 to TRBJ1-4, with D perhaps TRBD1 (5 bases). The length of the CDR3 is 13 residues. CDR1 and CDR2 from the germline V gene are SEHNR and FQNEAQ (reference sequence). Trimming cost V 6 bases and J 8 bases, with 13 bases left between them.

The V call is TRBV28, the J call TRBJ1-1, with D unresolved. The CDR3 contains 12 residues. From germline, CDR1 is MDHEN and CDR2 SYDVKM. Trimming took off 3 bases at V and 8 bases at J, with 10 bases between the two ends. The CDR3 DNA sequence: TGTGCCAGCAGTTTCGGAATCGGCGAAGCTTTCTTT. Translating it yields CASSFGIGEAFF.

The CDR3 nucleotides are TGTGCCAGCAGCTTAGAGGCAGACTACGAGCAGTACTTC. It specifies CASSLEADYEQYF. This chain joins TRBV7-6 and TRBJ2-7; no clear D gene. The CDR3 is 13 residues long. Trimming took off 1 base at V and 3 bases at J, with 7 bases between the two ends. From germline, CDR1 is SGHVS and CDR2 FNYEAQ.

The chain couples TRBV12-5 to TRBJ1-5; D remains unclear. The CDR3 covers 13 residues. Per the germline V gene, CDR1 is LGHNT and CDR2 is FRNRAP. The ends were cut back, 5 bases at V and 7 bases at J, with 12 bases in the middle. The CDR3 nucleotides read TGTGCTAGTGGTCCGGTGGTAGGGCAGCCCCAGCATTTT. Translated: CASGPVVGQPQHF.

This chain uses TRBV27 with TRBJ2-1; maybe TRBD2 (6 bases). V dropped 8 bases and J dropped 0 bases, with 17 bases sitting between them. Looked up from germline, CDR1 is MNHEY and CDR2 is SMNVEV (reference sequence). This CDR3 is 16 amino acids long. The CDR3 DNA reads as TGTGCCAGCGCTCGAACCGGAGGGGCCTCCTACAATGAGCAGTTCTTC. Translation: CASARTGGASYNEQFF.

There are a few counts of this clonotype. The chain is built from TRBV28 and TRBJ2-1; D ambiguous. Trimming removed 10 bases at V and 2 bases at J, with 15 bases between. The CDR3 is 14 amino acids. CDR1 and CDR2 (germline): MDHEN, SYDVKM. The CDR3 DNA reads TGTGCCACCGACACGGGCGGACCCTACAATGAGCAGTTCTTC. Residues: CATDTGGPYNEQFF.

The V gene is TRBV7-9, the J gene TRBJ2-7; D perhaps matches TRBD1 (5 bases). CDR1 and CDR2 from the germline V gene are SEHNR and FQNEAQ (reference sequence). CDR3 length: 15 amino acids. V lost 4 bases to trimming and J lost 0 bases, with 13 bases between them. CDR3 bases: TGTGCCAGCAGCTCAGCCGACAGATACTCCTACGAGCAGTACTTC. This gives the protein CASSSADRYSYEQYF.

The chain has TRBV7-8 and TRBJ2-4; 7 nucleotides match TRBD1. Trimming took 3 bases from V and 6 from J; bases not matched to a gene: 5. This CDR3 is 14 amino acids long. CDR1 is SGHVS and CDR2 is FQNEAQ in the germline V gene. CDR3 in amino acids: CASSLGTEINIQYF. The CDR3 DNA reads as TGTGCCAGCAGCTTGGGGACAGAGATAAACATTCAGTACTTC.

The chain joins TRBV30 to TRBJ1-6; possibly TRBD1 for D (5 bases). The V end lost 5 bases, the J end lost 0 bases, and 5 bases lay between the germline ends. The germline V gene has CDR1 GTSNPN and CDR2 SVGIG (reference sequence). The CDR3 length is 13 residues. The CDR3 is CAWDSSYNSPLHF. The CDR3 nucleotides read TGTGCCTGGGACAGCTCCTATAATTCACCCCTCCACTTT.

This clonotype came up a few times. CDR3 residues: CASTPTLGAASANTGELFF. In DNA form, the CDR3 reads TGTGCCAGCACCCCAACGCTGGGGGCCGCTTCCGCGAACACCGGGGAGCTGTTTTTT. The chain has TRBV12-3 or TRBV12-4 and TRBJ2-2; tentatively, D is TRBD1 (6 bases). Trimming cost V 7 bases and J 0 bases, with 24 bases left between them. This CDR3 spans 19 amino acids.

This chain connects TRBV5-1 to TRBJ1-5; TRBD1 might be the D (5 bases). The V end was cut by 1 base, the J end by 3 bases, with 11 bases between. The CDR3 spans 15 residues. CDR1 and CDR2 (germline): SGHRS, YFSETQ. The CDR3: CASSLLGLNNQPQHF. CDR3 in DNA: TGCGCCAGCAGCTTGCTGGGACTCAACAATCAGCCCCAGCATTTT.

Comment on this clonotype: At one end the junction does not follow the germline gene, possibly because of a read error. CDR3 in amino acids: CASSPQPSDTQYF. The CDR3 DNA reads TGTGCCAGCAGCCCTCAGCCTAGCGATACGCAGTATTTT. The chain carries TRBV4-1 and TRBJ2-3; D possibly corresponds to TRBD2 (5 bases). The CDR3 has 13 amino acids. Per germline, CDR1 MGHRA and CDR2 YSYEKL.

The chain uses TRBV7-3 and TRBJ2-2; unclear D gene. Germline CDR1 and CDR2: SGHTA and FQGTGA. The CDR3 runs 12 residues. Trimming took 5 bases from V and 7 from J, leaving 8 bases between them. The CDR3 region has the DNA TGTGCCAGCAGCCCTTGGGTCGGGGAGCTGTTTTTT. Protein product: CASSPWVGELFF.

This chain uses TRBV28 with TRBJ1-5; D ambiguous. The V end was cut by 6 bases, the J end by 4 bases, with 10 bases between. The germline CDR1 and CDR2 sequences are MDHEN and SYDVKM. This CDR3 region has 13 residues. This chain's CDR3 is CASRDNRNQPQHF. DNA for the CDR3: TGTGCCAGCAGAGACAACCGTAATCAGCCCCAGCATTTT.

In its sample, this clonotype was seen a few times. V is TRBV20-1 and J is TRBJ1-3; D remains ambiguous. The germline CDR1 and CDR2 sequences are DFQATT and SNEGSKA (reference sequence). The germline V and J ends were trimmed by 0 bases and 4 bases, with 10 bases remaining between them. The length of the CDR3 is 14 residues. The CDR3 DNA reads as TGCAGTGCTAGAGATCAGACGAAAGGAAACACCATATATTTT. This sequence encodes CSARDQTKGNTIYF.

This clonotype was seen only a few times. Germline and junction disagree at one end, which may indicate a read error. V is TRBV28 and J is TRBJ2-3; D may be TRBD2 (6 bases). This CDR3 is built from 11 residues. Per the germline V gene, CDR1 is MDHEN and CDR2 is SYDVKM. The CDR3 DNA is TGTGCCAGCAGTTTCACGGGACTGTTACATTTT. Translation: CASSFTGLLHF.

The J gene is TRBJ1-5, the V gene TRBV7-2; tentatively, D is TRBD1 (5 bases). CDR1 SGHTA and CDR2 FQGNSA come from the germline V gene. Between the trimmed V and J ends, which lost 5 bases and 4 bases, there was a span of 21 bases. CDR3 length: 17 amino acids. The DNA for the CDR3 is TGTGCCAGCAGCCTGAATGCAAGGGGAAATCCAAATCAGCCCCAGCATTTT. This encodes CASSLNARGNPNQPQHF.

The chain links TRBV7-2 to TRBJ2-1; D unclear. Trimming stripped 5 bases from V and 8 bases from J, with 13 bases between. Looked up from germline, CDR1 is SGHTA and CDR2 is FQGNSA. This CDR3 has 13 amino acids. In DNA, the CDR3 is TGTGCCAGCAGCGAGACTCCCTGGGATGAGCAGTTCTTC. This sequence encodes CASSETPWDEQFF.

This chain connects TRBV7-2 to TRBJ2-7, with D hard to call. From germline, CDR1 is SGHTA and CDR2 FQGNSA. V lost 6 bases and J lost 2, with 17 bases in between. The CDR3 contains 15 residues. The CDR3 DNA sequence: TGTGCCAGCAGTTTACTCGGACGCGGCCCCTACGAGCAGTACTTC. This translates into CASSLLGRGPYEQYF.

This clonotype has just one count. V is TRBV6-1 and J is TRBJ2-3; TRBD2 aligns across 7 bases. Germline values: CDR1 MNHNS, CDR2 SASEGT. This CDR3 has 16 amino acids. V dropped 4 bases and J dropped 2; count of bases not matched to a gene: 9. CDR3 residues: CASSGDYTPTTDTQYF. The CDR3 coding sequence is TGTGCCAGCAGTGGGGACTACACCCCAACCACAGATACGCAGTATTTT.

This clonotype was seen more than once but under ten times. The chain recombines TRBV4-1 with TRBJ2-7; 7 bases agree with TRBD2. Per the germline V gene, CDR1 is MGHRA and CDR2 is YSYEKL. CDR3 length equals 15 residues. V lost 4 bases, J lost 2 bases, and 8 bases stayed unmatched. Here the CDR3 reads CASSLLRLATYEQYF. The CDR3 DNA reads TGCGCCAGCAGCCTCCTACGACTAGCTACCTACGAGCAGTACTTC.

This clonotype has a count of ten or more. The chain has TRBV4-1 and TRBJ2-5; D unresolved. The CDR3 is 12 residues long. V shed 0 bases and J shed 5 bases, with 4 bases lying between them. The germline gives CDR1 MGHRA, CDR2 YSYEKL. The CDR3 region is CASSQEGETQYF. CDR3 bases: TGCGCCAGCAGCCAAGAAGGTGAGACCCAGTACTTC.

V gene TRBV28 combines with J gene TRBJ2-7; a possible D gene is TRBD2 (6 bases). Trimming left V 6 bases short and J 2 bases short, with 20 bases between. The CDR3 totals 16 residues. Germline V gene data show CDR1 as MDHEN and CDR2 as SYDVKM. CDR3 residues: CASSHIPGLVAYEQYF. The CDR3 DNA is TGTGCCAGCAGCCACATCCCGGGACTTGTCGCCTACGAGCAGTACTTC.